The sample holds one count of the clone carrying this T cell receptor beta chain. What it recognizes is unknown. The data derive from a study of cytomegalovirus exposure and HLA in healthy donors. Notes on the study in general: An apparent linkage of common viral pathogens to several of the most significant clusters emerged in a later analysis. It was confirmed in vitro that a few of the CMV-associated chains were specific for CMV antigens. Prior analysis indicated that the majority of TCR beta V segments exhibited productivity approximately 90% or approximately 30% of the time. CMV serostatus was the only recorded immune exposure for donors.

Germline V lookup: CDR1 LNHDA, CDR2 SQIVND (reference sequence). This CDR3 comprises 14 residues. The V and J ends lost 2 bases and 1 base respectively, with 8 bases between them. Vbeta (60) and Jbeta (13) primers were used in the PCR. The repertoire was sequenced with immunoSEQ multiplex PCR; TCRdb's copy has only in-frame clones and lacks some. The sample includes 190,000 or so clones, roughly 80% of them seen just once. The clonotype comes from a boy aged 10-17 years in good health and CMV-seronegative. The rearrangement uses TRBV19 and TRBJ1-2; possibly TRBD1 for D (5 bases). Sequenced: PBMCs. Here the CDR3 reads CASSIRGGNYGYTF. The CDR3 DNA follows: TGTGCCAGTAGTATACGGGGGGGTAACTATGGCTACACCTTC.